This TCR beta chain derives from a study of CD8 T cells in Susac syndrome. Whole-study results and caveats: Individuals included in the TCR sequencing and HLA analysis were acknowledged by the study to be relatively few in number.

TCR beta sequencing was performed on blood CD8+ and CD4+ T cells. The multiple sclerosis controls were treatment-naive patients affected by stable or active relapsing-remitting disease. Random hexamers primed reverse transcription of about 0.45 to 1 ug RNA. It was immunoSEQ multiplex PCR that amplified TCR beta CDR3 across 54 Vbeta and 13 Jbeta. One entry per CDR3 protein results from TCRdb running MiXCR on the immunoSEQ multiplex PCR reads. The data hold more than 250,000 distinct CDR3 sequences, with about 90% observed a single time. Trimming shortened V by 1 base and J by 2 bases, and 6 bases separated the two germline ends. The CDR3 sequence is 12 residues long. Germline V lookup: CDR1 DFQATT, CDR2 SNEGSKA (reference sequence). On this clonotype itself: Its target is unknown.

The material sequenced was CD4+ T cells from PBMCs. This clonotype was sampled from a human donor with multiple sclerosis. This rearrangement joins TRBV20-1 to TRBJ2-7; D possibly corresponds to TRBD1 (5 bases). CDR3 DNA: TGCAGTGCTAGAGCCAGGGCCTACGAGCAGTACTTC. This gives the protein CSARARAYEQYF.